Included here is one T cell receptor beta chain sequence, with context. Its cognate antigen is unknown. This entry is derived from a study of cytomegalovirus exposure and HLA in healthy donors. Findings of the study overall: Association of a missense DCLRE1C variant with TCR beta V- and J-gene trimming was reported in a later analysis.

There were likely unrecorded immune exposures, though donors were nominally healthy when sampled. The CDR3 runs 13 residues. V lost 8 bases to trimming and J lost 7 bases; unmatched junction nucleotides: 6. CDR1 and CDR2 from the germline V gene are KGHSH and LQKENI. Vbeta (60) and Jbeta (13) primers were used in the PCR. Some clones are missing from TCRdb's copy, which holds only in-frame ones; the method was immunoSEQ multiplex PCR. The data contain 55,000 to 85,000 clones, around three quarters of them seen just once; the ten biggest clones take up roughly 8%. The chain is built from TRBV18 and TRBJ2-1, with 9 bases lining up with TRBD1. This clonotype was sampled from a man aged 18-30 years in good health and CMV-seropositive. The sequenced sample was PBMCs. The CDR3 nucleotides read TGTGCCAGCCCCATAGGACAGGGGAATGAGCAGTTCTTC. Its translation: CASPIGQGNEQFF.